This T cell receptor (beta chain) appears in the sequencing data of a study of cytomegalovirus exposure and HLA in healthy donors. Overall study results and limits: For cytomegalovirus status, the classifier reportedly gave diagnoses with high specificity and sensitivity. The investigators catalogued some 150 TCR beta chains as cytomegalovirus-associated. Rarity marked most TCR sequences, yet some public TCRs occurred in many donors. A later analysis found first-cohort TCR clusters tended to co-occur in the 100 to 150 validation repertoires.

Clones were sequenced by immunoSEQ multiplex PCR, and TCRdb holds only the in-frame ones, with some missing. The profile covers approximately 200,000 clones, with almost 90% appearing a single time and 2.9% taken by the ten largest. This clone occurred once. Its antigen is undetermined. The sequenced sample consisted of PBMCs. This receptor was taken from a woman younger than 30 in good health and CMV-seronegative.

The CDR3 loop reads CSANRVDGYTF. CDR3 nucleotides: TGCAGTGCGAACAGGGTAGATGGCTACACCTTC. This chain links TRBV20-1 with TRBJ1-2; the D gene is possibly TRBD1 (6 bases). This CDR3 is 11 amino acids long. The germline CDR1 and CDR2 sequences are DFQATT and SNEGSKA (reference sequence). V was trimmed by 6 bases and J by 6 bases, leaving 11 bases between them.